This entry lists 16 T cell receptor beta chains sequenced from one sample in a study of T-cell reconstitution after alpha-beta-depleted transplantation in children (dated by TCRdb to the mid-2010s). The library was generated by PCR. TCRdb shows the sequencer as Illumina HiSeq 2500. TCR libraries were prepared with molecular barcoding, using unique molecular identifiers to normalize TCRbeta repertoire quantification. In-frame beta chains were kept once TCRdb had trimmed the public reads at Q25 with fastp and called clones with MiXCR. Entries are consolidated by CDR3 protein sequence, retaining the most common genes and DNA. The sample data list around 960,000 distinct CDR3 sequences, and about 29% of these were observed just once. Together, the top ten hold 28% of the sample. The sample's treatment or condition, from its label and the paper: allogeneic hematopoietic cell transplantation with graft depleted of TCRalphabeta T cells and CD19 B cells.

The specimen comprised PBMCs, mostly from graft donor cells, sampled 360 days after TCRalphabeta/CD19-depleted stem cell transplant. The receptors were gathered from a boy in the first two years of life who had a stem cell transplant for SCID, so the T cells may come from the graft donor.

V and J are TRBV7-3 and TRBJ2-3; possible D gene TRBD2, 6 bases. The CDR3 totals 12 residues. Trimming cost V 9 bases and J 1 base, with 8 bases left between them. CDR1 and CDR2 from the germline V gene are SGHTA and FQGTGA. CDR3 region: CASWGGTDTQYF. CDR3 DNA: TGTGCCAGTTGGGGGGGCACAGATACGCAGTATTTT.

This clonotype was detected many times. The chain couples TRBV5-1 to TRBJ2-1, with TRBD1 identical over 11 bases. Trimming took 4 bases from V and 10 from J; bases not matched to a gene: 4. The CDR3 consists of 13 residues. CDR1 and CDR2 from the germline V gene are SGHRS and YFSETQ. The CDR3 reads CASSPGQGGEQFF. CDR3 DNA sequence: TGCGCCAGCAGCCCGGGACAGGGGGGAGAGCAGTTCTTC. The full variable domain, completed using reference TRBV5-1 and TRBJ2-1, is KAGVTQTPRYLIKTRGQQVTLSCSPISGHRSVSWYQQTPGQGLQFLFEYFSETQRNKGNFPGRFSGRQFSNSRSEMNVSTLELGDSALYLCASSPGQGGEQFFGPGTRLTVL.

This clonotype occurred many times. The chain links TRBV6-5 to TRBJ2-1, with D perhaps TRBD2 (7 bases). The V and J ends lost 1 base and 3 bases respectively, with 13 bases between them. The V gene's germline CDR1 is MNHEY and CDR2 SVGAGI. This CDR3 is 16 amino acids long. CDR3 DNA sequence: TGTGCCAGCAGTTACTGGGGGGAGGGACACTACAATGAGCAGTTCTTC. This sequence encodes CASSYWGEGHYNEQFF.

CDR3 nucleotide sequence: TGCAGCGTTGAAGGGCAGCCCACTGAAGCTTTCTTT. The encoded protein is CSVEGQPTEAFF. This chain uses TRBV29-1 with TRBJ1-1; D unresolved. Germline CDR1 SQVTM, CDR2 ANQGSEA. CDR3 length equals 12 residues. V was clipped by 1 base and J by 4 bases, with 7 bases between them. The entire variable domain, with the rest obtained from reference TRBV29-1 and TRBJ1-1, is as follows: SAVISQKPSRDICQRGTSLTIQCQVDSQVTMMFWYRQQPGQSLTLIATANQGSEATYESGFVIDKFPISRPNLTFSTLTVSNMSPEDSSIYLCSVEGQPTEAFFGQGTRLTVV.

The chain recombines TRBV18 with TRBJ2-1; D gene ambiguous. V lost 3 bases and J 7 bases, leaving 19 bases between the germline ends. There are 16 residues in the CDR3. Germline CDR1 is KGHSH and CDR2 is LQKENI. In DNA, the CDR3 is TGTGCCAGCTCACCGCAGCAGGCCACTGCCATGAATGAGCAGTTCTTC. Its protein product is CASSPQQATAMNEQFF.

The CDR3: CSHIRTVPYNEQFF. The DNA for the CDR3 is TGCAGCCACATTCGGACAGTCCCCTACAATGAGCAGTTCTTC. The V call is TRBV29-1, the J call TRBJ2-1; TRBD1 might be the D (6 bases). CDR3 length equals 14 residues. The ends were cut back, 8 bases at V and 2 bases at J, with 16 bases in the middle. The germline gives CDR1 SQVTM, CDR2 ANQGSEA.

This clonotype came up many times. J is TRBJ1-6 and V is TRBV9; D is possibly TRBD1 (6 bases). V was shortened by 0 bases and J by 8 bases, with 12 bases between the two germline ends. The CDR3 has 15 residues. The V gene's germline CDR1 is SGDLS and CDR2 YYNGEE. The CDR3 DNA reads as TGTGCCAGCAGCGTAGTCCCGGGACATCATTCACCCCTCCACTTT. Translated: CASSVVPGHHSPLHF.

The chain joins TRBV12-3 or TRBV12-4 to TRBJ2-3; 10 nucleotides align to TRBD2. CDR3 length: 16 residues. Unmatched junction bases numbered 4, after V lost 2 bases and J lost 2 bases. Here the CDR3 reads CASSLPSGGYTDTQYF. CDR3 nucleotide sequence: TGTGCCAGCAGTTTACCTAGCGGGGGATACACAGATACGCAGTATTTT.

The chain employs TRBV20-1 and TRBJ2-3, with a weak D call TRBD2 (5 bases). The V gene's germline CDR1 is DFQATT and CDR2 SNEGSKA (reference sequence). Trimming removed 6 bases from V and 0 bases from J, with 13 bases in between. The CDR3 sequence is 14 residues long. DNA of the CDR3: TGCAGTGCCCCTAGCTTCGCTAGCACAGATACGCAGTATTTT. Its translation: CSAPSFASTDTQYF.

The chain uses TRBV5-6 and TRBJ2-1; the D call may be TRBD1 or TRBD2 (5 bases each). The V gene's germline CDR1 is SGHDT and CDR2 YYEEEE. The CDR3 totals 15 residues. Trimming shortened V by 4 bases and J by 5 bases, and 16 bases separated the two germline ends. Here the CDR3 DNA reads TGTGCCAGCAGCCGGGGACCAGGTACGAACAATGAGCAGTTCTTC. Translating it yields CASSRGPGTNNEQFF.

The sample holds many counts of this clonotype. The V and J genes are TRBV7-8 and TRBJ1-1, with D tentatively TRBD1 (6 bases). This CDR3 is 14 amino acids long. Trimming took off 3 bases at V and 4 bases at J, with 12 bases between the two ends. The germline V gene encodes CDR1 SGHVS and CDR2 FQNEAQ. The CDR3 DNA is TGTGCCAGCAGCTTGGGGGGCGGGGGCACTGAAGCTTTCTTT. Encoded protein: CASSLGGGGTEAFF.

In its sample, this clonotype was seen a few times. The CDR3 is CASSSGGIGNTEAFF. CDR3 coding DNA: TGTGCCAGCAGCTCGGGGGGGATCGGGAACACTGAAGCTTTCTTT. The rearrangement uses TRBV7-8 and TRBJ1-1, with a tentative D call TRBD1 (5 bases). V gave up 4 bases and J gave up 1 base, with 13 bases separating them. The length of the CDR3 is 15 residues. In germline, CDR1 is SGHVS, CDR2 FQNEAQ.

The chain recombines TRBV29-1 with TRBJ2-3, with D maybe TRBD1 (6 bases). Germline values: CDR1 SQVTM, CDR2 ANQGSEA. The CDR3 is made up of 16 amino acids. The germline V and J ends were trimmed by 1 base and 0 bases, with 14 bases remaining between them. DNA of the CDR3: TGCAGCGTTGAAGCGAGAGGGGGTTGGAGCACAGATACGCAGTATTTT. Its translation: CSVEARGGWSTDTQYF.

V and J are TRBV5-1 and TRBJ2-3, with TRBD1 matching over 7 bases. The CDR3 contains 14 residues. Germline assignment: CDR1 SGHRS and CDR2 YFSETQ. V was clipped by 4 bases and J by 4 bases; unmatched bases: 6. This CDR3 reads CASSVDRPPDTQYF. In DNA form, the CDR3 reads TGCGCCAGCAGCGTGGACAGGCCCCCAGATACGCAGTATTTT.

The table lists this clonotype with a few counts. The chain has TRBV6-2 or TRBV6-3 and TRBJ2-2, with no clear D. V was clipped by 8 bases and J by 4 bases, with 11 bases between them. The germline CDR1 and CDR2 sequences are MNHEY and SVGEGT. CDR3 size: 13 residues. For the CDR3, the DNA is TGTGCCAGCGGGGTTTCAACCACCGGGGAGCTGTTTTTT. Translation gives CASGVSTTGELFF.

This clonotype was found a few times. The CDR3 DNA follows: TGTGCCAGCAGCTCCCAAGGTCAGGGGCTAGCGGGATACAATGAGCAGTTCTTC. It is translated as CASSSQGQGLAGYNEQFF. The chain links TRBV11-2 to TRBJ2-1; 9 nucleotides match TRBD2. V shed 4 bases and J 4 bases; nucleotides not matched to a gene: 14. The V gene's germline CDR1 is SGHAT and CDR2 FQNNGV. The CDR3 covers 18 residues.